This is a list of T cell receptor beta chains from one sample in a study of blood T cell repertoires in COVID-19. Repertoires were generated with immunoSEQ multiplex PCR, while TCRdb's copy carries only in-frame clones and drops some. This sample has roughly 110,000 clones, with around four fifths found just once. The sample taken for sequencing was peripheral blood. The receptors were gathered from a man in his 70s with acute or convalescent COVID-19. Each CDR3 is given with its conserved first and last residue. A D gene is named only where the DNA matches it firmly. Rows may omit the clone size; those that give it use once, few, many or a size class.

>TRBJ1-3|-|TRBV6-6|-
TGTGCCAGCAGGCACTCACAGAACACCATATATTTT
CASRHSQNTIYF
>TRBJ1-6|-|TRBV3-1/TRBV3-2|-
TGTGCCAGCAGCAACGGACAGCGGGGACCCCTCCACTTT
CASSNGQRGPLHF
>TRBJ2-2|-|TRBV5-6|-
TGTGCCAGCAGCTTGGTCCCCAGGGGGGTTCACACCGGGGAGCTGTTTTTT
CASSLVPRGVHTGELFF
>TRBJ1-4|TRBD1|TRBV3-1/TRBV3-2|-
TGTGCCAGCAGCCAAGGAGACAGGGACAATGAAAAACTGTTTTTT
CASSQGDRDNEKLFF
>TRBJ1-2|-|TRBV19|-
TGTGCCAGTAGTCTCGCCGCGACAGAAAACTATGGCTACACCTTC
CASSLAATENYGYTF
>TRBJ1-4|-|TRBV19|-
TGTGCCAGTAGTATTCAGGGGAGCTTCGAAAGACTGTTTTTT
CASSIQGSFERLFF
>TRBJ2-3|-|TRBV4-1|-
TGCGCCAGCAGGTTACAGGGTCCTAGCACAGATACGCAGTATTTT
CASRLQGPSTDTQYF
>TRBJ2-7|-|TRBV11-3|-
TGTGCCAGCAGTCCTACGGGTTCCCCCTACGAGCAGTACTTC
CASSPTGSPYEQYF
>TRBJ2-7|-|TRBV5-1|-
TGCGCCAGCAAAACGACAGGGGACTACTACGAGCAGTACTTC
CASKTTGDYYEQYF
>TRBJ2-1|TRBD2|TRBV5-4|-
TGTGCCAGCAGCTTCATTACTAGCGGGGGGGCCTATGAGCAGTTCTTC
CASSFITSGGAYEQFF
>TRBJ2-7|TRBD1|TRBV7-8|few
TGTGCCAGCAGCTCCTCCGGGACAGGGTATCCCTACGAGCAGTACTTC
CASSSSGTGYPYEQYF
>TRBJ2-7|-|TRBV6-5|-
TGTGCCATCCAGGGTGTCGGTTACGAGCAGTACTTC
CAIQGVGYEQYF
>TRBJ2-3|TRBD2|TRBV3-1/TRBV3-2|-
TGTGCCAGCAGCGCACGCGGGGGGCCTTTCACAGATACGCAGTATTTT
CASSARGGPFTDTQYF
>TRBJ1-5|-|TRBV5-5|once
TGTGCCAGCAGCTTGGACAGCTACAATCAGCCCCAGCATTTT
CASSLDSYNQPQHF
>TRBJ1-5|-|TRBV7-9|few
TGTGCCAGCAGCTTAGAAGCGGGGACGGGCAATCAGCCCCAGCATTTT
CASSLEAGTGNQPQHF
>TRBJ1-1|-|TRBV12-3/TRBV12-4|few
TGTGCCAGCAGTTTACAGTGGAACACTGAAGCTTTCTTT
CASSLQWNTEAFF